This T cell receptor (beta chain) is drawn from a study of blood T cell repertoires in COVID-19. Those who participated ranged in age from roughly 18 to 90 years and resided in 20 to 30 US areas. Clones were sequenced by immunoSEQ multiplex PCR, and TCRdb holds only the in-frame ones, with some missing. Of fewer than 500,000 clones listed, 87% are singletons. V was cut by 1 base and J by 2 bases, with 11 bases left in between. The CDR3 spans 15 residues. Germline V gives CDR1 MGHRA, CDR2 YSYEKL. The TCR comes from a woman between 18 and 30 years old who had recovered from COVID-19. Sequenced material: PBMCs or T cells enriched from blood (not recorded which). The V call is TRBV4-1, the J call TRBJ1-2; no clear D gene. The CDR3 nucleotides read TGCGCCAGCAGCCAAGGGGCAATTTTAAACTATGGCTACACCTTC. Translating it yields CASSQGAILNYGYTF.